This is a list of T cell receptor beta chains from one sample in a study of preoperative IRX-2 immunotherapy in early breast cancer. TCRdb's copy holds only in-frame clones and misses some; the assay was immunoSEQ multiplex PCR. The data hold 25,000 or so clones, with 85% to 90% observed a single time. Material: tumor tissue, obtained after IRX-2 immunotherapy. Receptors originate from a human donor with breast cancer. The CDR3 runs from the conserved cysteine through the conserved F or W. A D gene is named only where the DNA matches it firmly. Size tells how often a clone was seen (once, few, many) or the class of an expanded clone, and some rows leave it out.

>TRBJ2-7|TRBV5-6|.|.
CASSAGTYEQYF
TGTGCCAGCAGCGCGGGAACCTACGAGCAGTACTTC
>TRBJ1-6|TRBV2|few|.
CASSDGVSNSPLHF
TGTGCCAGCAGTGATGGAGTCTCGAATTCACCCCTCCACTTT
>TRBJ1-5|TRBV7-9|.|TRBD1
CASSGQGWNQPQHF
TGTGCCAGCAGTGGACAGGGGTGGAATCAGCCCCAGCATTTT
>TRBJ1-3|TRBV19|.|.
CASTTDHSSGNTIYF
TGTGCCAGTACCACCGACCACAGCTCTGGAAACACCATATATTTT
>TRBJ2-5|TRBV4-1|.|.
CASSQDGAGRETQYF
TGCGCCAGCAGCCAAGATGGGGCAGGGAGGGAGACCCAGTACTTC
>TRBJ2-2|TRBV7-9|few|TRBD1
CASSLESGGDAGELFF
TGTGCCAGCAGCTTAGAGTCAGGGGGCGATGCCGGGGAGCTGTTTTTT
>TRBJ1-2|TRBV6-5|.|TRBD1
CASSYADRGRGYTF
TGTGCCAGCAGTTACGCGGACAGGGGGCGCGGCTACACCTTC
>TRBJ2-3|TRBV10-1|.|.
CASSESVSGADTQYF
TGCGCCAGCAGTGAGTCAGTGAGCGGCGCAGATACGCAGTATTTT
>TRBJ2-6|TRBV5-1|once|.
CASSPPVSGANVLTF
TGCGCCAGCAGCCCCCCGGTCTCTGGGGCCAACGTCCTGACTTTC
>TRBJ2-3|TRBV4-2|.|.
CASSQDDSGMGTDTQYF
TGTGCCAGCAGCCAAGATGATTCGGGAATGGGTACAGATACGCAGTATTTT
>TRBJ1-1|TRBV7-2|.|.
CASSPLTEAFF
TGTGCCAGCAGCCCCTTAACTGAAGCTTTCTTT
>TRBJ2-3|TRBV4-2|.|.
CASSQEKSDTQYF
TGTGCCAGCAGCCAAGAAAAGTCCGATACGCAGTATTTT
>TRBJ1-2|TRBV5-1|.|.
CASSSLTATYGYTF
TGCGCCAGCAGCTCTCTGACTGCTACCTATGGCTACACCTTC
>TRBJ1-4|TRBV5-1|.|TRBD1
CASSLGQGFRYEKLFF
TGCGCCAGCAGCTTGGGACAGGGATTTCGGTATGAAAAACTGTTTTTT
>TRBJ2-1|TRBV6-5|few|.
CASSYSSGNEQFF
TGTGCCAGCAGTTACTCATCGGGCAATGAGCAGTTCTTC
>TRBJ1-6|TRBV5-4|.|.
CASSLDSSYNSPLHF
TGTGCCAGCAGCTTGGACAGCTCCTATAATTCACCCCTCCACTTT
>TRBJ1-2|TRBV5-1|.|TRBD1
CASSPGQYGYTF
TGCGCCAGCAGCCCGGGACAGTATGGCTACACCTTC
>TRBJ1-4|TRBV11-2|once|.
CASRGGSRAGREKLFF
TGTGCCAGCAGGGGGGGGAGCAGGGCAGGTCGGGAAAAACTGTTTTTT
>TRBJ2-7|TRBV28|.|.
CASSSGGQAIYEQYF
TGTGCCAGCAGTTCTGGCGGACAAGCAATCTACGAGCAGTACTTC
>TRBJ2-5|TRBV9|.|.
CASSPSGQYQETQYF
TGTGCCAGCAGCCCATCCGGACAGTACCAAGAGACCCAGTACTTC
>TRBJ1-5|TRBV7-8|.|.
CASSENSGTPRQPQHF
TGTGCCAGCAGCGAGAATTCCGGGACCCCTCGTCAGCCCCAGCATTTT
>TRBJ2-3|TRBV5-4|once|.
CASSLGGLGTDTQYF
TGTGCCAGCAGCTTGGGGGGTCTGGGCACAGATACGCAGTATTTT
>TRBJ2-5|TRBV2|.|.
CATVDRWDPQETQYF
TGTGCCACCGTTGACCGTTGGGACCCTCAAGAGACCCAGTACTTC
>TRBJ1-1|TRBV18|.|.
CASSPLGGGDEAFF
TGTGCCAGCTCACCATTGGGAGGTGGGGATGAAGCTTTCTTT
>TRBJ2-5|TRBV5-1|.|TRBD2
CASSQGLAGQETQYF
TGCGCCAGCAGCCAAGGACTAGCGGGACAAGAGACCCAGTACTTC
>TRBJ1-1|TRBV7-6|.|.
CASSMDGNTEAFF
TGTGCCAGCAGCATGGACGGGAACACTGAAGCTTTCTTT
>TRBJ1-5|TRBV7-2|.|.
CASSFSEDQPQHF
TGTGCCAGCAGCTTCTCTGAGGACCAGCCCCAGCATTTT
>TRBJ2-2|TRBV10-2|.|.
CAAPGGRGELFF
TGCGCAGCCCCTGGGGGTAGAGGGGAGCTGTTTTTT
>TRBJ2-1|TRBV6-1|.|.
CASSEQDGRLFSYNEQFF
TGTGCCAGCAGTGAACAGGACGGGAGACTATTCTCCTACAATGAGCAGTTCTTC
>TRBJ2-3|TRBV15|.|.
CATSRDPQASTDTQYF
TGTGCCACCAGCAGGGACCCTCAAGCTAGCACAGATACGCAGTATTTT
>TRBJ2-3|TRBV7-9|once|.
CASSFETRYPRGTQYF
TGTGCCAGCAGCTTCGAGACCCGATACCCCAGAGGTACGCAGTATTTT
>TRBJ2-2|TRBV7-8|.|TRBD1
CASSSRTGDTGELFF
TGTGCCAGCAGCTCCAGGACAGGGGACACCGGGGAGCTGTTTTTT
>TRBJ1-4|TRBV19|.|.
CASSIVGTGNEKLFF
TGTGCCAGTAGTATAGTAGGGACGGGGAATGAAAAACTGTTTTTT
>TRBJ1-1|TRBV29-1|.|.
CSVEPGYANTEAFF
TGCAGCGTTGAACCAGGGTACGCGAACACTGAAGCTTTCTTT
>TRBJ2-4|TRBV5-4|.|TRBD1
CASSGQGGSIQYF
TGTGCCAGCAGCGGACAGGGCGGCAGCATTCAGTACTTC
>TRBJ2-5|TRBV5-1|.|.
CASSSPVGAETQYF
TGCGCCAGCAGCTCCCCTGTCGGGGCTGAGACCCAGTACTTC
>TRBJ1-1|TRBV7-9|.|.
CASSLAFMNTEAFF
TGTGCCAGCAGCTTAGCGTTCATGAACACTGAAGCTTTCTTT
>TRBJ1-1|TRBV5-1|.|.
CASRNTEAFF
TGCGCCAGCAGGAACACTGAAGCTTTCTTT
>TRBJ2-3|TRBV25-1|once|TRBD2
CASSEGNSGSTDTQYF
TGTGCCAGCAGTGAAGGAAATAGCGGGAGCACAGATACGCAGTATTTT
>TRBJ2-2|TRBV15|.|.
CATSTNTGELFF
TGTGCCACCAGCACCAACACCGGGGAGCTGTTTTTT
>TRBJ2-7|TRBV6-4|.|TRBD2
CASSGLAGVGEQYF
TGTGCCAGCAGCGGACTAGCGGGAGTCGGCGAGCAGTACTTC
>TRBJ1-1|TRBV27|.|TRBD1
CASRTGTNTEAFF
TGTGCCAGCAGGACAGGGACCAACACTGAAGCTTTCTTT
>TRBJ2-3|TRBV5-1|.|.
CASSSGIKGSDTQYF
TGCGCCAGCAGCTCCGGGATAAAGGGTTCAGATACGCAGTATTTT
>TRBJ2-2|TRBV7-9|.|TRBD2
CASSQWRGGPTGELFF
TGTGCCAGCAGCCAATGGCGGGGGGGCCCCACCGGGGAGCTGTTTTTT
>TRBJ2-1|TRBV7-6|.|.
CASSLGISSLAANEQFF
TGTGCCAGCAGCTTAGGCATATCTAGTCTGGCGGCCAATGAGCAGTTCTTC
>TRBJ1-2|TRBV5-4|.|TRBD1
CASSLPGQGALYGYTF
TGTGCCAGCAGCTTACCGGGACAGGGGGCGCTCTATGGCTACACCTTC
>TRBJ2-7|TRBV7-9|.|TRBD1
CASSLDPGQGASEQYF
TGTGCCAGCAGCTTAGACCCGGGACAGGGGGCGAGTGAGCAGTACTTC
>TRBJ1-5|TRBV6-1|.|TRBD1
CAGETGGQPQHF
TGTGCCGGCGAGACAGGGGGCCAGCCCCAGCATTTT